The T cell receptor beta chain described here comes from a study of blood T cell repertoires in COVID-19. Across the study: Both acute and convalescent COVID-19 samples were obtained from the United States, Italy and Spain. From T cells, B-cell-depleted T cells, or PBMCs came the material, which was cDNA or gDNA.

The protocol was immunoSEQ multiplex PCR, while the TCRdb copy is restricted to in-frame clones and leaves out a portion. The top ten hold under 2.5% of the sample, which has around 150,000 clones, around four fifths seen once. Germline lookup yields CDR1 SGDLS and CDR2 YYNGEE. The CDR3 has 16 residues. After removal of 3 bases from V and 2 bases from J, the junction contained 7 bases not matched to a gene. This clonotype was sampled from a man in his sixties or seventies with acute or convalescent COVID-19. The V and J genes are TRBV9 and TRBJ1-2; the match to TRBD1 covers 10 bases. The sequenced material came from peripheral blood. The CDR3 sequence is CASSAPPGQGNYGYTF. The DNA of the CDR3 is TGTGCCAGCAGCGCGCCCCCGGGACAGGGGAACTATGGCTACACCTTC.